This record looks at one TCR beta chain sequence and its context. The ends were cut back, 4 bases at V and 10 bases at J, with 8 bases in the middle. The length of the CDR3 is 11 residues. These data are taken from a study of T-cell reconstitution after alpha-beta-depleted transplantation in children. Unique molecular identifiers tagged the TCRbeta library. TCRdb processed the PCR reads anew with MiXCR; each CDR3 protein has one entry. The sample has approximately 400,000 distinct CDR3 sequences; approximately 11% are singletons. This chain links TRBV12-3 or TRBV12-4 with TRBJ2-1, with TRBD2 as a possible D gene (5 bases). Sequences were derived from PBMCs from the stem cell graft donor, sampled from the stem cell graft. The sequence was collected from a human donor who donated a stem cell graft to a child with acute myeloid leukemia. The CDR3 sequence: CASSSLGEQFF. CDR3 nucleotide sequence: TGTGCCAGCAGTTCACTAGGGGAGCAGTTCTTC.